This T cell receptor (beta chain) stems from a study of regulatory T cells in long-lasting Graves disease. At the level of the study: Graves' patients who were just diagnosed had used antithyroid drugs for under 3 months. Points from the study as a whole: Graves' patients with persistent disease showed TCR diversity lower than patients newly diagnosed.

As for time point: newly diagnosed GD, antithyroid drugs for less than 3 months. The TCR library was made from RNA that had been extracted from PBMCs in TRIzol. Library construction for TCR beta used iRepertoire HTBI primers and Arm-PCR of CDR3 regions. TCRdb independently ran MiXCR on the multiplex PCR reads; one entry per CDR3 protein. The table includes roughly 500,000 distinct CDR3 sequences, about 14% detected once. A note on this clonotype: The antigen remains unidentified.

Germline CDR1 reads KGHSH; CDR2 reads LQKENI. V was clipped by 2 bases and J by 1 base, with 18 bases between them. The CDR3 covers 18 residues. In addition, the sample was reused for a study of T cells in Graves' hyperthyroidism and ophthalmopathy.

The starting material was peripheral blood mononuclear cells (PBMCs), obtained at new diagnosis, from a patient treated with antithyroid drugs. The origin of this receptor is a woman in her 50s with Graves disease. The rearrangement joins TRBV18 to TRBJ2-4; D is unresolved. In DNA, the CDR3 is TGTGCCAGCTCACCAAGGGTACAGTCGGCTCTTGCCAAAAACATTCAGTACTTC. Its protein product is CASSPRVQSALAKNIQYF.